Shown below are 17 T cell receptor beta chains from a single sample sequenced in a study of read filtering for tumor transcriptome and immune sequencing. Molecular barcoded adaptors covering alpha/delta and beta/gamma chains were used on approximately 400 ng RNA. TCRdb re-derived calls from the reads in MiXCR, one entry per CDR3 protein. The sample includes about 40,000 distinct CDR3 sequences, roughly 12% of them seen just once. Sample: a population of CD138-negative cells sorted from bone marrow. The receptors here all came from a donor over 35 with multiple myeloma.

This clonotype appeared many times. The chain uses TRBV28 and TRBJ2-7; no definite D call. CDR1 and CDR2 (germline): MDHEN, SYDVKM. The V end lost 3 bases, the J end lost 2 bases, and 17 bases lay between the germline ends. The CDR3 is made up of 16 amino acids. The CDR3 is CASSFFQSKDPYEQYF. The CDR3 DNA is TGTGCCAGCAGTTTCTTCCAGTCGAAGGATCCCTACGAGCAGTACTTC.

With respect to this clonotype: No conserved phenylalanine or tryptophan is present at the end of the CDR3, so a read error is the likely explanation. This chain links TRBV20-1 with TRBJ2-1; D is undetermined. The CDR3 spans 12 residues. The germline CDR1 and CDR2 sequences are DFQATT and SNEGSKA (reference sequence). The V end was cut by 4 bases, the J end by 9 bases, with 13 bases between. The CDR3 loop reads CSATRRNGEQFS. The DNA of the CDR3 is TGCAGTGCTACTAGGCGGAATGGTGAGCAGTTCTCC.

On this clonotype: A far bigger clonotype differs at one base, so this is likely a read error. The CDR3 does not close with the conserved phenylalanine or tryptophan, likely indicating a read error. The chain carries TRBV12-3 or TRBV12-4 and TRBJ1-2; D gene ambiguous. The germline V and J ends were trimmed by 4 bases and 4 bases, with 10 bases remaining between them. The CDR3 extends over 13 amino acids. The CDR3 DNA sequence: TGTGCCAGCAGTTCCGGAGGGATCTATGGCTACACCGTC. It codes for CASSSGGIYGYTV.

This clonotype showed up just a few times. A much larger clone differs by one base, so this may be a read error. The chain is built from TRBV7-2 and TRBJ1-4; tentatively, D is TRBD1 (5 bases). V was clipped by 5 bases and J by 10 bases, with 20 bases between them. There are 15 residues in the CDR3. CDR1 and CDR2 (germline): SGHTA, FQGNSA. The DNA of the CDR3 is TGTGCCAGCAGCGAAAAGAGGGGTCGAGAGGGAAAACTGTTTTTT. Protein: CASSEKRGREGKLFF.

There are many counts of this clonotype. V and J are TRBV5-1 and TRBJ2-5; no firm D call. The CDR3 runs 13 residues. Looked up from germline, CDR1 is SGHRS and CDR2 is YFSETQ. Trimming took off 4 bases at V and 5 bases at J, with 12 bases between the two ends. CDR3 nucleotides: TGCGCCAGCAGCCCCCTCGTCAGGGAGACCCAGTACTTC. Its translation is CASSPLVRETQYF.

In its sample, this clonotype was seen many times. V usage is TRBV11-2 and J usage is TRBJ2-1, with 9 nucleotides matching TRBD1. This CDR3 comprises 13 residues. V was pared by 4 bases and J by 7 bases, with 2 bases of the junction left unmatched. The V gene's germline CDR1 is SGHAT and CDR2 FQNNGV. CDR3 in DNA: TGTGCCAGCAGCTGGACAGGGGAAAATGAGCAGTTCTTC. This translates into CASSWTGENEQFF. The variable domain in full, with the rest retrieved from reference TRBV11-2 and TRBJ2-1, is EAGVAQSPRYKIIEKRQSVAFWCNPISGHATLYWYQQILGQGPKLLIQFQNNGVVDDSQLPKDRFSAERLKGVDSTLKIQPAKLEDSAVYLCASSWTGENEQFFGPGTRLTVL.

This clonotype showed up many times. The chain uses TRBV7-8 and TRBJ2-2; 10 nucleotides line up with TRBD2. With V trimmed by 5 bases and J by 8 bases, 11 bases remained unmatched. The germline gives CDR1 SGHVS, CDR2 FQNEAQ. The CDR3 spans 16 residues. The CDR3 DNA is TGTGCCAGCAGCGATGAACTAGCGGGGAAGGCTGGGGAGCTGTTTTTT. This gives the protein CASSDELAGKAGELFF.

At least ten counts were recorded for this clonotype. The rearrangement links TRBV9 to TRBJ1-1, with D possibly matching TRBD1 (5 bases). CDR3 length: 13 amino acids. The V end was cut by 2 bases, the J end by 9 bases, with 14 bases between. Germline lookup yields CDR1 SGDLS and CDR2 YYNGEE. Here the CDR3 reads CASSVVGAYQAFF. The CDR3 DNA reads TGTGCCAGCAGCGTCGTCGGGGCGTACCAAGCTTTCTTT.

With respect to this clonotype: This could be a read error, since a much larger clone is one nucleotide away. The conserved closing phenylalanine or tryptophan is absent in this CDR3, likely reflecting a read error. The rearrangement links TRBV20-1 to TRBJ1-2; maybe TRBD1 (6 bases). The V gene lost 6 bases and the J gene lost 11 bases, with 10 bases spanning the gap. Per germline, CDR1 DFQATT and CDR2 SNEGSKA (reference sequence). CDR3 length: 9 amino acids. The CDR3 DNA sequence: TGCAGTGCAGGACAGCCGTACACCTCC. Translating gives CSAGQPYTS.

This clonotype was counted ten times or more. The V call is TRBV5-4, the J call TRBJ2-3, with unresolved D. This CDR3 is 12 amino acids long. Trimming shortened V by 2 bases and J by 8 bases, and 9 bases separated the two germline ends. CDR1 SGHNT and CDR2 YYREEE come from the germline V gene (reference sequence). CDR3 DNA sequence: TGTGCCAGCAGCTTAGGCGGAGTTACGCAGTATTTT. Its protein is CASSLGGVTQYF.

This clonotype came up many times. The rearrangement joins TRBV5-1 to TRBJ2-1; no clear D. The CDR3 contains 13 residues. Trimming took 0 bases from V and 3 from J, leaving 4 bases between them. Germline-derived CDR1 and CDR2 are SGHRS and YFSETQ. CDR3 sequence: CASSLGHYNEQFF. CDR3 coding DNA: TGCGCCAGCAGCTTGGGCCACTACAATGAGCAGTTCTTC.

This clonotype was picked up a small number of times. V usage is TRBV11-2 and J usage is TRBJ1-1; TRBD1 might be the D (5 bases). Trimming cost V 4 bases and J 3 bases, with 12 bases left between them. The CDR3 has 14 residues. Looked up from germline, CDR1 is SGHAT and CDR2 is FQNNGV. This CDR3 reads CASSSGTAYTEAFF. CDR3 DNA: TGTGCCAGCAGCTCCGGGACGGCTTACACTGAAGCTTTCTTT.

This clonotype came up many times. The chain has TRBV7-9 and TRBJ1-1; weak D call: TRBD1 (6 bases). The CDR3 spans 13 residues. CDR1 is SEHNR, CDR2 FQNEAQ, per germline (reference sequence). The V end was cut by 2 bases, the J end by 6 bases, with 10 bases between. CDR3 DNA sequence: TGTGCCAGCAGCTTAAGTCGACAGGCTGAAGCTTTCTTT. It codes for CASSLSRQAEAFF.

There are many counts of this clonotype. The chain has TRBV30 and TRBJ1-1; TRBD1 matches 7 bases. CDR1 and CDR2 (germline): GTSNPN, SVGIG (reference sequence). The CDR3 contains 14 residues. V dropped 3 bases and J dropped 4; count of bases not matched to a gene: 8. The CDR3 sequence is CAWSVTPGGTEAFF. Written as DNA, the CDR3 is TGTGCCTGGAGCGTGACCCCAGGGGGCACTGAAGCTTTCTTT.

The chain uses TRBV20-1 and TRBJ1-1; D is perhaps TRBD1 (5 bases). The CDR3 runs to 11 residues. With 8 bases removed from V and 9 bases from J, the gap between germline ends came to 16 bases. CDR1 is DFQATT and CDR2 is SNEGSKA in the germline V gene (reference sequence). The CDR3 nucleotides are TGCAGTCCTGGGGCCCGCGCTAAAGCTTTCTTT. Encoded protein: CSPGARAKAFF.

This clonotype was observed at least ten times. This sequence joins TRBV2 and TRBJ1-1; TRBD1 aligns across 9 bases. The CDR3 loop spans 13 amino acids. CDR1 SNHLY and CDR2 FYNNEI come from the germline V gene. The trim removed 6 bases at V and 5 bases at J, leaving 4 bases unmatched. In DNA form, the CDR3 reads TGTGCCAGCAGACCGACAGGGGGGACTGAAGCTTTCTTT. It codes for CASRPTGGTEAFF.

This clonotype was found many times. The conserved phenylalanine or tryptophan normally closing the CDR3 is absent here, so this likely arose from a read error. It is unclear where the CDR3 begins or ends on the DNA, so no DNA is shown, and the CDR3 is as TCRdb lists it. The chain is built from TRBV7-9 and TRBJ1-1; the D call TRBD1 from the table was never checked on the DNA. Germline values: CDR1 SEHNR, CDR2 FQNEAQ (reference sequence). Including both end residues, the CDR3 is 9 amino acids long. CDR3: CASTATGVI.